Listed here are 5 T cell receptor beta chains from one sample, sequenced in a study of T cells after yellow fever vaccination. One entry per CDR3 protein, called by TCRdb with MiXCR from the 5' RACE reads. In the table there are some 350,000 distinct CDR3 sequences, 6.2% of which are singletons. Here the sequenced sample was PBMCs, taken 5 days after the yellow fever booster vaccination. Receptors originate from a man in his thirties or forties who received the YFV17D yellow fever vaccine.

This clonotype has a count of ten or more. The genes are TRBV7-2 and TRBJ2-5; the match to TRBD2 covers 8 bases. The V gene's germline CDR1 is SGHTA and CDR2 FQGNSA. V dropped 1 base and J dropped 5; count of bases not matched to a gene: 9. CDR3 length equals 16 residues. The CDR3 region has the DNA TGTGCCAGCAGCTTAGGGGTAGCGGGAATGAGGGAGACCCAGTACTTC. Translation: CASSLGVAGMRETQYF.

In this sample, this clonotype turned up many times. The chain is built from TRBV12-3 or TRBV12-4 and TRBJ2-7, with 12 bases matching TRBD2. This CDR3 contains 14 residues. After removal of 5 bases from V and 4 bases from J, the junction contained 3 bases not matched to a gene. The CDR3 here is CASSQTSGSYEQYF. Written as DNA, the CDR3 is TGTGCCAGCAGTCAGACTAGCGGGAGTTACGAGCAGTACTTC.

This clonotype was observed at least ten times. The V gene is TRBV19, the J gene TRBJ2-2; perhaps D is TRBD1 or TRBD2 (5 bases each). This CDR3 contains 13 residues. Trimming took 5 bases from V and 7 from J, leaving 11 bases between them. In germline, CDR1 is LNHDA, CDR2 SQIVND (reference sequence). The CDR3 nucleotides read TGTGCCAGTAGTCTGAGGGACGGCGGGGAGCTGTTTTTT. Translating it yields CASSLRDGGELFF.

Many counts were recorded for this clonotype. The chain is built from TRBV15 and TRBJ2-6; D is uncertain. V was cut by 1 base and J by 0 bases, with 7 bases left in between. The CDR3 has 16 amino acids. Germline loops: CDR1 LNHNV, CDR2 YYDKDF (reference sequence). The CDR3 protein is CATSRVDSSGANVLTF. CDR3 nucleotides: TGTGCCACCAGCAGAGTAGATTCCTCTGGGGCCAACGTCCTGACTTTC.

The chain uses TRBV5-1 and TRBJ2-5, with D possibly TRBD2 on 7 matching bases. The CDR3 has 14 residues. Germline V gene data show CDR1 as SGHRS and CDR2 as YFSETQ. Trimming took off 3 bases at V and 5 bases at J, with 14 bases between the two ends. CDR3 DNA: TGCGCCAGCAGCTCCGCGGGGGCCGGGGAGACCCAGTACTTC. Protein: CASSSAGAGETQYF.